Below, 30 T cell receptor beta chains from the same sample are listed, as sequenced in a study of metastatic and nonmetastatic thyroid tumors. Each patient went into thyroid surgery without having received any treatment. TCRdb reanalyzed the PCR reads via MiXCR. The sample contains tens of thousands of clones, less than 20% of which appear only once. Material for sequencing was blood. The receptors were sampled from a female donor with papillary thyroid cancer or a benign thyroid nodule (not recorded which). Some clones in this sample may be carry-over from other donors' samples.

Only a few counts were recorded for this clone. The CDR3 DNA follows: TGTGCCAGCAGCCGACTAGGGCGGAACGACGGTGAGCTGTTTTTT. Its translation is CASSRLGRNDGELFF. This sequence joins TRBV6-2 or TRBV6-3 and TRBJ2-2; D is perhaps TRBD2 (6 bases). Germline V gene data show CDR1 as MNHEY and CDR2 as SVGEGT. The length of the CDR3 is 15 residues. V was clipped by 6 bases and J by 11 bases, with 22 bases between them.

This chain uses TRBV11-3 with TRBJ2-1; 8 bases are a match to TRBD1. V dropped 4 bases and J dropped 10; count of bases not matched to a gene: 9. In germline, CDR1 is SGHNT, CDR2 YENEEA. The length of the CDR3 is 14 residues. The CDR3 here is CASSSGQGQAEQFF. The CDR3 region has the DNA TGTGCCAGCAGCTCCGGACAGGGCCAGGCGGAGCAGTTCTTC.

Ten or more counts support this clone. The chain links TRBV29-1 to TRBJ2-1; a weak D match, TRBD2 (5 bases). This CDR3 is built from 14 residues. Germline V lookup: CDR1 SQVTM, CDR2 ANQGSEA. V was clipped by 4 bases and J by 4 bases, with 14 bases between them. The CDR3 is CSVGTPRRYNEQFF. The CDR3 DNA is TGCAGCGTTGGGACTCCCCGCCGTTACAATGAGCAGTTCTTC.

By share, this clone ranks as medium-sized (0.01 to 0.1%). V gene TRBV27 combines with J gene TRBJ1-2; D is possibly TRBD1 (6 bases). Germline lookup yields CDR1 MNHEY and CDR2 SMNVEV (reference sequence). CDR3 size: 19 residues. Trimming removed 3 bases from V and 0 bases from J, with 23 bases in between. CDR3 sequence reads: CASSLYPRGSPKTNYGYTF. CDR3 nucleotides: TGTGCCAGCAGTTTGTACCCCAGGGGTAGCCCAAAAACTAACTATGGCTACACCTTC.

This clone occurred many times. This chain joins TRBV9 and TRBJ1-1, with TRBD1 matching 7 bases. After removal of 4 bases from V and 1 base from J, the junction contained 7 bases not matched to a gene. This CDR3 is 15 amino acids long. Germline CDR1 reads SGDLS; CDR2 reads YYNGEE. The chain's CDR3 is CASSPHRGGNTEAFF. CDR3 bases: TGTGCCAGCAGCCCCCACAGGGGAGGGAACACTGAAGCTTTCTTT.

This clone was seen a few times. At one of its ends the junction is not consistent with the germline gene, which may arise from a read error. The chain has TRBV12-3 or TRBV12-4 and TRBJ2-5; 7 positions match TRBD2. CDR3 length equals 15 residues. The CDR3 nucleotides are TGTGCCAGCAGTCTAGCGGCGGGCCGGTGGGAGACCCAGTACTTC. This gives the protein CASSLAAGRWETQYF.

In this sample, this clone turned up many times. The chain employs TRBV20-1 and TRBJ1-2; D is possibly TRBD1 (5 bases). Per the germline V gene, CDR1 is DFQATT and CDR2 is SNEGSKA (reference sequence). V was cut by 3 bases and J by 8 bases, with 16 bases left in between. This CDR3 spans 13 amino acids. CDR3 in amino acids: CSARDRTSRGYTF. CDR3 DNA sequence: TGCAGTGCTAGGGATCGGACATCTCGAGGCTACACCTTC.

By sample fraction, this clone is medium-sized. The rearrangement uses TRBV28 and TRBJ1-5, with a weak D call TRBD1 (5 bases). The CDR3 is 16 amino acids. The V end lost 1 base, the J end lost 2 bases, and 12 bases lay between the germline ends. Germline CDR1 reads MDHEN; CDR2 reads SYDVKM. CDR3 in DNA: TGTGCCAGCAGTTTATTAGGGGTTCTCGGCAATCAGCCCCAGCATTTT. This encodes CASSLLGVLGNQPQHF.

The sample holds a few counts of this clone. The DNA for the CDR3 is TGTGCCAGCAGTTACCCGACTAGCGGGATCTCCTACAATGAGCAGTTCTTC. As protein: CASSYPTSGISYNEQFF. The chain joins TRBV6-2 or TRBV6-3 to TRBJ2-1; 11 bases are shared with TRBD2. The CDR3 totals 17 residues. V shed 2 bases and J 0 bases; nucleotides not matched to a gene: 3. The germline V gene has CDR1 MNHEY and CDR2 SVGEGT.

This clone was seen repeatedly, ten times or more. The chain has TRBV10-3 and TRBJ2-3; D unresolved. Germline CDR1 and CDR2: ENHRY and SYGVKD. The V and J ends lost 4 bases and 2 bases respectively, with 4 bases between them. The CDR3 has 12 amino acids. The chain's CDR3 is CAISGDTDTQYF. CDR3 DNA sequence: TGTGCCATCAGTGGCGACACAGATACGCAGTATTTT.

This clone was seen more than once but under ten times. One junction end does not reproduce the germline sequence, and a read error may be involved. V usage is TRBV6-1 and J usage is TRBJ2-2; TRBD2 might be the D (6 bases). CDR1 is MNHNS, CDR2 SASEGT, per germline. The CDR3 length is 13 residues. The CDR3 spells CASSTASDGEPFF. The CDR3 DNA reads TGTGCCAGCAGTACCGCTAGCGACGGGGAGCCGTTTTTT.

This clone was recorded many times. This chain joins TRBV19 and TRBJ1-5; 10 bases line up with TRBD1. Germline CDR1 reads LNHDA; CDR2 reads SQIVND (reference sequence). V shed 3 bases and J 5 bases; nucleotides not matched to a gene: 10. This CDR3 spans 17 amino acids. The CDR3: CASSILPGQGRHQPQHF. The CDR3 DNA reads as TGTGCCAGTAGTATCCTACCGGGACAGGGGAGACATCAGCCCCAGCATTTT.

This clone was recorded many times. The J gene is TRBJ2-1, the V gene TRBV24-1; D remains unclear. Germline V gene lookup returns CDR1 KGHDR and CDR2 SFDVKD. CDR3 length: 17 residues. Trimming left V 0 bases short and J 7 bases short, with 18 bases between. CDR3 bases: TGTGCCACCAGTGATTTGGGAGCCGGAGACGGGCGAAATGAGCAGTTCTTC. This encodes CATSDLGAGDGRNEQFF.

In this sample, this clone turned up many times. The chain has TRBV9 and TRBJ2-3, with 9 bases fitting TRBD2. The ends lost 0 bases at V and 3 bases at J; junction bases unmatched: 8. Germline CDR1 SGDLS, CDR2 YYNGEE. The CDR3 sequence is 17 residues long. CDR3 sequence (DNA): TGTGCCAGCAGCGTAGACAGCGGGGGGAGGGGTACAGATACGCAGTATTTT. As protein: CASSVDSGGRGTDTQYF.

V is TRBV6-2 or TRBV6-3 and J is TRBJ1-6; D uncertain. This CDR3 region has 12 residues. Between the trimmed V and J ends, which lost 4 bases and 10 bases, there was a span of 8 bases. Germline-derived CDR1 and CDR2 are MNHEY and SVGEGT. The CDR3 protein is CASSSELSPLHF. The CDR3 DNA reads as TGTGCCAGCAGTTCCGAGCTCTCACCCCTCCACTTT.

The chain combines TRBV7-2 with TRBJ2-1; 9 nucleotides line up with TRBD1. CDR3 size: 14 residues. With V trimmed by 6 bases and J by 8 bases, 8 bases remained unmatched. Germline CDR1 SGHTA, CDR2 FQGNSA. CDR3 DNA: TGTGCCAGCAGGACATATACAGGGGGCGATGAGCAGTTCTTC. Its translation: CASRTYTGGDEQFF.

There are many counts of this clone. The rearrangement links TRBV7-9 to TRBJ1-1; no firm D call. The CDR3 is made up of 12 amino acids. V lost 6 bases, J lost 5 bases, and 10 bases lay in between. Germline values: CDR1 SEHNR, CDR2 FQNEAQ (reference sequence). CDR3 region: CASRGMRTEAFF. The CDR3, as DNA: TGTGCCAGCAGAGGGATGAGGACTGAAGCTTTCTTT.

This clone was seen more than once but under ten times. The chain employs TRBV27 and TRBJ1-2; D perhaps matches TRBD1 (5 bases). V shed 3 bases and J shed 10 bases, with 15 bases lying between them. CDR3 length equals 13 residues. Looked up from germline, CDR1 is MNHEY and CDR2 is SMNVEV (reference sequence). The CDR3 loop reads CASSFSGTQVYTF. The CDR3 DNA sequence: TGTGCCAGCAGTTTTTCTGGGACCCAAGTCTACACCTTC.

This clone was found once. This sequence joins TRBV30 and TRBJ1-2; TRBD1 aligns across 7 bases. Germline CDR1 GTSNPN, CDR2 SVGIG (reference sequence). V shed 1 base and J 8 bases; nucleotides not matched to a gene: 7. CDR3 size: 13 residues. The CDR3 region has the DNA TGTGCCTGGAGTGACAGGGGATCAAGGGGCTACACCTTC. The encoded protein is CAWSDRGSRGYTF. The whole variable domain, filled in from reference TRBV30 and TRBJ1-2, reads SQTIHQWPATLVQPVGSPLSLECTVEGTSNPNLYWYRQAAGRGLQLLFYSVGIGQISSEVPQNLSASRPQDRQFILSSKKLLLSDSGFYLCAWSDRGSRGYTFGSGTRLTVV.

This clone has just one count. The sample contains more than one DNA sequence encoding this CDR3. This chain connects TRBV20-1 to TRBJ1-2; the match to TRBD1 covers 9 bases. Trimming took 4 bases from V and 5 from J; bases not matched to a gene: 8. CDR1 and CDR2 (germline): DFQATT, SNEGSKA (reference sequence). This CDR3 contains 14 residues. This CDR3 is CSATRDRVEYGYTF. The CDR3 DNA sequence: TGCAGTGCTACACGGGACAGGGTGGAGTATGGCTACACCTTC.

This clone appeared many times. The sample carries other DNA sequences with the same CDR3. The CDR3 region is CSARGGGQVYGYTF. DNA of the CDR3: TGCAGTGCTAGAGGGGGGGGGCAGGTCTATGGCTACACCTTC. V is TRBV20-1 and J is TRBJ1-2, with D perhaps matching TRBD1 (6 bases). The V end lost 1 base, the J end lost 4 bases, and 13 bases lay between the germline ends. The CDR3 is 14 amino acids. Germline CDR1 is DFQATT and CDR2 is SNEGSKA (reference sequence).

This clone was seen many times. The V gene is TRBV6-1, the J gene TRBJ2-1, with D unclear. Trimming took 3 bases from V and 9 from J, leaving 3 bases between them. The CDR3 loop spans 10 amino acids. From germline, CDR1 is MNHNS and CDR2 SASEGT. CDR3 DNA sequence: TGTGCCAGCAGTGAGGTTGAGCAGTTCTTC. This gives the protein CASSEVEQFF.

This clone was observed a few times. The CDR3 is CAIGYSGGGATDTQYF. DNA for the CDR3: TGTGCCATCGGTTACAGTGGCGGGGGGGCCACAGATACGCAGTATTTT. V is TRBV6-6 and J is TRBJ2-3; TRBD2 agrees at 9 bases. Trimming removed 10 bases from V and 2 bases from J; junction bases left unmatched: 13. The germline V gene encodes CDR1 MNHNY and CDR2 SVGAGI (reference sequence). The CDR3 is made up of 16 amino acids.

The table lists this clone with many counts. The chain combines TRBV7-2 with TRBJ1-2; 7 bases fit TRBD1. Germline lookup yields CDR1 SGHTA and CDR2 FQGNSA. Trimming removed 5 bases from V and 6 bases from J; junction bases left unmatched: 9. The CDR3 loop spans 14 amino acids. The CDR3, as DNA: TGTGCCAGCAGCGCCCACGGGACAGTGGATGGCTACACCTTC. Amino acid sequence: CASSAHGTVDGYTF. Filled out from reference TRBV7-2 and TRBJ1-2, the complete variable domain reads GAGVSQSPSNKVTEKGKDVELRCDPISGHTALYWYRQSLGQGLEFLIYFQGNSAPDKSGLPSDRFSAERTGGSVSTLTIQRTQQEDSAVYLCASSAHGTVDGYTFGSGTRLTVV.

This clone was picked up many times. The chain has TRBV7-9 and TRBJ1-2; 9 bases fit TRBD1. Germline V CDR1 and CDR2: SEHNR, FQNEAQ (reference sequence). After removal of 5 bases from V and 4 bases from J, the junction contained 8 bases not matched to a gene. The CDR3 is 15 amino acids. The CDR3, as DNA: TGTGCCAGCAGCCCCGGAACAGGGGGCATCTATGGCTACACCTTC. Amino acids: CASSPGTGGIYGYTF.

The CDR3 nucleotides are TGTGCCAGCAGTTACTCGATGGCCGAAAATCCTTATTGCTACACCTTC. Translating it yields CASSYSMAENPYCYTF. The chain has TRBV6-6 and TRBJ1-2; D is unclear. Germline V CDR1 and CDR2: MNHNY, SVGAGI (reference sequence). This CDR3 spans 16 amino acids. Trimming took off 0 bases at V and 9 bases at J, with 20 bases between the two ends.

In its sample, this clone was seen a few times. The rearrangement uses TRBV6-1 and TRBJ1-2; D is perhaps TRBD1 (5 bases). Germline V lookup: CDR1 MNHNS, CDR2 SASEGT. The CDR3 sequence is 14 residues long. V was shortened by 5 bases and J by 4 bases, with 14 bases between the two germline ends. In DNA, the CDR3 is TGTGCCAGCAGTCCGCAAACGGGGGGCTATGGCTACACCTTC. Its translation: CASSPQTGGYGYTF.

This clone occurred a few times. One base away lies a much larger clone, so this may be a sequencing read error. CDR3 DNA: TGCAGTTCTAGAGGCGGGGGGGGCCAAGAGACCCAGTACTTC. Amino acid sequence: CSSRGGGGQETQYF. The chain recombines TRBV20-1 with TRBJ2-5, with TRBD2 matching over 9 bases. This CDR3 is 14 amino acids long. From germline, CDR1 is DFQATT and CDR2 SNEGSKA (reference sequence).

This clone was seen many times. Just one base apart from a much larger clone, this may be a read error. V and J are TRBV10-3 and TRBJ1-3; a possible D gene is TRBD1 (5 bases). This CDR3 contains 17 residues. The germline gives CDR1 ENHRY, CDR2 SYGVKD. CDR3 nucleotides: TGTGTCATCAGCCCCGCGCGGGCCTCGGGACCTGGAAACACCATATATTTT. Protein product: CVISPARASGPGNTIYF.

This clone was counted only a few times. A much more abundant neighbour one base away suggests this may be a read error. J is TRBJ2-3 and V is TRBV4-2; no definite D call. Trimming shortened V by 2 bases and J by 4 bases, and 10 bases separated the two germline ends. In germline, CDR1 is LGHNA, CDR2 YNFKEQ. The CDR3 is made up of 14 amino acids. The CDR3 DNA follows: TGTGCCAGCAGCCAATTCGGCCCCCCAGATACGCAGTATTTT. It is translated as CASSQFGPPDTQYF.